This passage covers 22 T cell receptor beta chains from one sample sequenced in a study of CD8+ T cells in alopecia areata. Treatment: oral pan-JAK inhibitor, 5-10 mg twice daily. cDNA reverse transcribed from extracted RNA served as the sequencing template. Generated by immunoSEQ multiplex PCR, the TCRdb table keeps only in-frame clones and is missing some. Found here are more than 110,000 clones, 65% to 90% of them singletons; the top ten hold around 25%. Material: CD8+ T cells sorted from blood, obtained at week 4, from a patient treated with tofacitinib. The origin of the receptors is a human donor with alopecia areata.

This rearrangement joins TRBV7-2 to TRBJ1-1; D gene uncertain. In germline, CDR1 is SGHTA, CDR2 FQGNSA. The V end lost 1 base, the J end lost 6 bases, and 6 bases lay between the germline ends. The CDR3 is 12 residues long. The CDR3 protein is CASSLGRAEAFF. DNA of the CDR3: TGTGCCAGCAGCTTAGGCAGAGCTGAAGCTTTCTTT.

V and J are TRBV4-3 and TRBJ2-3; TRBD1 is a possible D gene (6 bases). V gave up 0 bases and J gave up 2 bases, with 12 bases separating them. The germline V gene encodes CDR1 LGHNA and CDR2 YSLEER. This CDR3 has 16 amino acids. CDR3 sequence reads: CASSQESGEATDTQYF. CDR3 coding DNA: TGCGCCAGCAGCCAAGAATCAGGGGAAGCCACAGATACGCAGTATTTT.

A few counts support this clone. V gene TRBV4-3 combines with J gene TRBJ2-7; D is uncertain. Trimming took off 1 base at V and 2 bases at J, with 6 bases between the two ends. CDR3 length: 13 residues. Looked up from germline, CDR1 is LGHNA and CDR2 is YSLEER. For the CDR3, the DNA is TGCGCCAGCAGCCAAGGCAGAGCCTACGAGCAGTACTTC. Residues: CASSQGRAYEQYF.

This chain links TRBV27 with TRBJ2-7; D is unclear. V gave up 1 base and J gave up 3 bases, with 13 bases separating them. This CDR3 comprises 15 residues. The germline gives CDR1 MNHEY, CDR2 SMNVEV (reference sequence). The CDR3 loop is CASSLFQTPVYEQYF. The CDR3 DNA follows: TGTGCCAGCAGTTTATTTCAGACACCCGTCTACGAGCAGTACTTC.

The chain has TRBV2 and TRBJ1-3, with a weak D call TRBD1 (5 bases). The CDR3 covers 14 residues. V was pared by 3 bases and J by 0 bases, with 6 bases between. Germline V gene data show CDR1 as SNHLY and CDR2 as FYNNEI. CDR3 nucleotides: TGTGCCAGCAGTGAGGGGGGCTCTGGAAACACCATATATTTT. Translated: CASSEGGSGNTIYF.

The chain combines TRBV12-5 with TRBJ2-7, with 7 bases that match TRBD1. The CDR3 covers 14 residues. V gave up 6 bases and J gave up 2 bases; unmatched junction bases: 7. Germline CDR1 and CDR2: LGHNT and FRNRAP. DNA of the CDR3: TGTGCTAGTGGCGTAACAGGGGTCCCCTACGAGCAGTACTTC. Protein: CASGVTGVPYEQYF.

The chain carries TRBV7-9 and TRBJ2-2, with a tentative D call TRBD2 (5 bases). Germline V gene sequence: CDR1 SEHNR, CDR2 FQNEAQ (reference sequence). There are 15 residues in the CDR3. The V and J ends lost 3 bases and 3 bases respectively, with 11 bases between them. CDR3 nucleotides: TGTGCCAGCAGCTTCCCGGGGATGGACACCGGGGAGCTGTTTTTT. Protein: CASSFPGMDTGELFF.

The chain recombines TRBV6-5 with TRBJ2-5; D is uncertain. The CDR3 is 15 amino acids. With 5 bases removed from V and 2 bases from J, the gap between germline ends came to 15 bases. The germline gives CDR1 MNHEY, CDR2 SVGAGI. The CDR3 DNA sequence: TGTGCCAGCAGTCAAACCCCCGCGGATCAAGAGACCCAGTACTTC. This sequence encodes CASSQTPADQETQYF.

As concerns this clone: An end of the junction does not agree with germline; a read error may underlie this. The chain recombines TRBV6-6 with TRBJ2-5, with TRBD1 matching 7 bases. The length of the CDR3 is 13 residues. CDR1 is MNHNY and CDR2 is SVGAGI in the germline V gene (reference sequence). CDR3: CSRRGGSYETQYF. The CDR3 DNA follows: TGTTCCAGGAGAGGGGGCTCTTATGAGACCCAGTACTTC.

The chain combines TRBV4-1 with TRBJ2-3, with 10 bases matching TRBD2. V shed 0 bases and J 3 bases; nucleotides not matched to a gene: 12. Germline values: CDR1 MGHRA, CDR2 YSYEKL. The CDR3 loop spans 19 amino acids. The CDR3 DNA sequence: TGCGCCAGCAGCCAAGATGGGCTAGCGGGGGCTCACATGACAGATACGCAGTATTTT. Translating it yields CASSQDGLAGAHMTDTQYF.

This clone was counted between two and nine times. V gene TRBV7-2 combines with J gene TRBJ2-1; D is ambiguous. Germline V gives CDR1 SGHTA, CDR2 FQGNSA. V dropped 1 base and J dropped 6 bases, with 4 bases sitting between them. The CDR3 extends over 12 amino acids. Here the CDR3 DNA reads TGTGCCAGCAGCTTAGGGGCCAATGAGCAGTTCTTC. Encoded protein: CASSLGANEQFF.

The rearrangement joins TRBV27 to TRBJ1-5; 8 positions match TRBD1. Germline lookup yields CDR1 MNHEY and CDR2 SMNVEV (reference sequence). V shed 2 bases, J shed 3 bases, and the junction held 9 bases outside the gene matches. CDR3 length: 17 amino acids. The CDR3 sequence is CASSLPTGTGINQPQHF. The CDR3 DNA is TGTGCCAGCAGTTTACCCACCGGGACAGGCATCAATCAGCCCCAGCATTTT.

This chain uses TRBV7-2 with TRBJ2-3; no clear D gene. Germline values: CDR1 SGHTA, CDR2 FQGNSA. The V and J ends lost 7 bases and 5 bases respectively, with 10 bases between them. The CDR3 has 12 amino acids. In DNA, the CDR3 is TGTGCCAGCACCGATTCCGGAGATACGCAGTATTTT. It codes for CASTDSGDTQYF.

The chain has TRBV11-2 and TRBJ2-5; D call uncertain. V was pared by 6 bases and J by 2 bases, with 13 bases between. Germline V gives CDR1 SGHAT, CDR2 FQNNGV. The length of the CDR3 is 14 residues. DNA of the CDR3: TGTGCCAGCAGTTCCAGGACCACACAAGAGACCCAGTACTTC. Its protein is CASSSRTTQETQYF.

The chain has TRBV7-8 and TRBJ2-7, with D uncertain. Germline loops: CDR1 SGHVS, CDR2 FQNEAQ. The CDR3 contains 13 residues. Trimming removed 5 bases at V and 4 bases at J, with 12 bases between. CDR3 sequence reads: CASSATKTYEQYF. The CDR3 nucleotides are TGTGCCAGCAGCGCCACTAAAACATACGAGCAGTACTTC.

The chain uses TRBV25-1 and TRBJ2-2; TRBD1 matches at 10 bases. Germline V CDR1 and CDR2: MGHDK, SYGVNS. This CDR3 spans 17 amino acids. The J segment lost 0 bases and the V segment lost 2 bases, leaving 3 bases of the junction unmatched. Written as DNA, the CDR3 is TGTGCCAGCAGTGAACAGACAGGGGGCCCGAACACCGGGGAGCTGTTTTTT. It is translated as CASSEQTGGPNTGELFF.

The J gene is TRBJ2-7, the V gene TRBV4-1, with D possibly matching TRBD1 (5 bases). This CDR3 is built from 17 residues. Germline V gene data show CDR1 as MGHRA and CDR2 as YSYEKL. V lost 1 base to trimming and J lost 1 base, with 17 bases between them. The CDR3 loop reads CASSQVRADSSSYEQYF. The CDR3 DNA reads as TGCGCCAGCAGCCAAGTAAGAGCCGACAGCTCATCCTACGAGCAGTACTTC.

The chain joins TRBV4-1 to TRBJ1-1; D is unresolved. The length of the CDR3 is 14 residues. Trimming took off 0 bases at V and 4 bases at J, with 9 bases between the two ends. Germline V gene sequence: CDR1 MGHRA, CDR2 YSYEKL. CDR3 nucleotide sequence: TGCGCCAGCAGCCAAGATGTGGGGAGCACTGAAGCTTTCTTT. It codes for CASSQDVGSTEAFF.

The sample holds a few counts of this clone. This chain links TRBV12-5 with TRBJ2-1; 11 nucleotides line up with TRBD1. Germline loops: CDR1 LGHNT, CDR2 FRNRAP. This CDR3 has 16 amino acids. V was pared by 1 base and J by 8 bases, with 7 bases of the junction left unmatched. CDR3 DNA sequence: TGTGCTAGTGGTTTGGCCCGGACAGGGGGCTTTCATGAGCAGTTCTTC. Its translation: CASGLARTGGFHEQFF. The full variable domain, with the rest looked up from reference TRBV12-5 and TRBJ2-1, is DARVTQTPRHKVTEMGQEVTMRCQPILGHNTVFWYRQTMMQGLELLAYFRNRAPLDDSGMPKDRFSAEMPDATLATLKIQPSEPRDSAVYFCASGLARTGGFHEQFFGPGTRLTVL.

The V gene is TRBV4-3, the J gene TRBJ2-7; possibly TRBD1 for D (6 bases). The germline V and J ends were trimmed by 0 bases and 2 bases, with 17 bases remaining between them. Germline V gene lookup returns CDR1 LGHNA and CDR2 YSLEER. The length of the CDR3 is 17 residues. Here the CDR3 DNA reads TGCGCCAGCAGCCAAGAGATCTCCGGGACACCAACCTACGAGCAGTACTTC. Translation: CASSQEISGTPTYEQYF.

V and J are TRBV7-9 and TRBJ2-7; the match to TRBD1 covers 8 bases. In germline, CDR1 is SEHNR, CDR2 FQNEAQ (reference sequence). V shed 5 bases, J shed 6 bases, and the junction held 9 bases outside the gene matches. This CDR3 comprises 14 residues. The CDR3: CASSPRDRPFEQYF. In DNA form, the CDR3 reads TGTGCCAGCAGCCCCAGGGACAGGCCATTCGAGCAGTACTTC.

This chain links TRBV4-3 with TRBJ1-2, with TRBD1 matching over 8 bases. The germline V gene has CDR1 LGHNA and CDR2 YSLEER. Germline trimming cut 4 bases from V and 0 bases from J; bases unmatched to any gene: 4. CDR3 size: 15 residues. The CDR3 DNA reads as TGCGCCAGCAGCCCTGGACAGGGAGCTAACTATGGCTACACCTTC. This gives the protein CASSPGQGANYGYTF.